These 9 T cell receptor beta chains originate from one sample sequenced in a study of shared clonotypes between healthy human individuals. Sequenced by immunoSEQ multiplex PCR; TCRdb stores in-frame clones only, minus some. The sample carries a few million clones, roughly 95% recorded once. Sample: naive CD4+ T cells sorted from blood. Indicated subset: CD45RA+ positively selected. All receptors derive from a man between 18 and 29 years old in good health.

The chain carries TRBV7-9 and TRBJ1-4; the D is unclear. CDR1 is SEHNR, CDR2 FQNEAQ, per germline (reference sequence). The V end lost 2 bases, the J end lost 5 bases, and 12 bases lay between the germline ends. This CDR3 spans 15 amino acids. CDR3 residues: CASSLLGHVNEKLFF. The CDR3 nucleotides are TGTGCCAGCAGCTTATTGGGTCATGTAAATGAAAAACTGTTTTTT. Variable domain in full (rest from reference TRBV7-9 and TRBJ1-4): DTGVSQNPRHKITKRGQNVTFRCDPISEHNRLYWYRQTLGQGPEFLTYFQNEAQLEKSRLLSDRFSAERPKGSFSTLEIQRTEQGDSAMYLCASSLLGHVNEKLFFGSGTQLSVL.

The V call is TRBV28, the J call TRBJ1-2, with 7 bases fitting TRBD1. This CDR3 region has 12 residues. J gave up 10 bases and V 3 bases, and 5 bases lay outside the gene matches. The V gene's germline CDR1 is MDHEN and CDR2 SYDVKM. CDR3 bases: TGTGCCAGCAGTTTGGGACAGACACCCTACACCTTC. Translating it yields CASSLGQTPYTF.

The V call is TRBV18, the J call TRBJ2-2; D perhaps matches TRBD2 (6 bases). The V and J ends lost 2 bases and 3 bases respectively, with 13 bases between them. The V gene's germline CDR1 is KGHSH and CDR2 LQKENI. This CDR3 region has 16 residues. CDR3 coding DNA: TGTGCCAGCTCACCATTCGGGAGTGGTCACACCGGGGAGCTGTTTTTT. This encodes CASSPFGSGHTGELFF.

The rearrangement links TRBV5-1 to TRBJ2-5; a weak D match, TRBD1 (5 bases). The CDR3 covers 12 residues. CDR1 and CDR2 (germline): SGHRS, YFSETQ. Trimming left V 3 bases short and J 5 bases short, with 8 bases between. CDR3 sequence: CASSSKGETQYF. CDR3 sequence (DNA): TGCGCCAGCAGCTCTAAGGGGGAGACCCAGTACTTC.

With respect to this clone: Other DNA variants within this sample encode the same CDR3. CDR3 residues: CASSFSGGSYEQYF. The CDR3 DNA reads TGTGCCAGCAGCTTCTCCGGGGGTTCCTACGAGCAGTACTTC. This chain uses TRBV7-9 with TRBJ2-7; D is possibly TRBD2 (6 bases). Germline V gene data show CDR1 as SEHNR and CDR2 as FQNEAQ (reference sequence). Trimming took 3 bases from V and 1 from J, leaving 10 bases between them. The CDR3 consists of 14 residues.

The chain employs TRBV7-9 and TRBJ2-7, with TRBD2 as a possible D gene (5 bases). This CDR3 is 16 amino acids long. Germline V CDR1 and CDR2: SEHNR, FQNEAQ (reference sequence). Trimming took 1 base from V and 5 from J, leaving 18 bases between them. The CDR3 coding sequence is TGTGCCAGCAGCTTAGGTAGGGTGGGAGACAACCACGAGCAGTACTTC. Protein sequence: CASSLGRVGDNHEQYF. The whole variable domain, filled in from reference TRBV7-9 and TRBJ2-7, reads DTGVSQNPRHKITKRGQNVTFRCDPISEHNRLYWYRQTLGQGPEFLTYFQNEAQLEKSRLLSDRFSAERPKGSFSTLEIQRTEQGDSAMYLCASSLGRVGDNHEQYFGPGTRLTVT.

CDR3 sequence reads: CASGVGTGSLMGGNQPQHF. CDR3 DNA sequence: TGTGCCAGCGGTGTCGGGACAGGGAGTTTGATGGGGGGCAATCAGCCCCAGCATTTT. The chain couples TRBV27 to TRBJ1-5, with 9 bases identical to TRBD1. Germline V gene sequence: CDR1 MNHEY, CDR2 SMNVEV (reference sequence). V lost 8 bases to trimming and J lost 2 bases; unmatched junction nucleotides: 19. The length of the CDR3 is 19 residues.

This clone came up once. The CDR3 region is CASSSTGTSYTF. The CDR3 DNA reads as TGTGCCAGCAGCTCTACTGGGACTTCATACACCTTC. This chain links TRBV7-9 with TRBJ1-2, with D possibly TRBD1 on 5 matching bases. This CDR3 spans 12 amino acids. The V gene's germline CDR1 is SEHNR and CDR2 FQNEAQ (reference sequence). With 4 bases removed from V and 11 bases from J, the gap between germline ends came to 14 bases.

This clone came up once. The chain links TRBV2 to TRBJ2-7; D ambiguous. The CDR3 runs to 14 residues. Trimming took off 1 base at V and 2 bases at J, with 9 bases between the two ends. CDR1 is SNHLY and CDR2 is FYNNEI in the germline V gene. The CDR3 region is CASSEGRAPYEQYF. CDR3 DNA: TGTGCCAGCAGTGAAGGGCGAGCTCCCTACGAGCAGTACTTC. Complete variable domain (other parts from reference TRBV2 and TRBJ2-7): EPEVTQTPSHQVTQMGQEVILRCVPISNHLYFYWYRQILGQKVEFLVSFYNNEISEKSEIFDDQFSVERPDGSNFTLKIRSTKLEDSAMYFCASSEGRAPYEQYFGPGTRLTVT.